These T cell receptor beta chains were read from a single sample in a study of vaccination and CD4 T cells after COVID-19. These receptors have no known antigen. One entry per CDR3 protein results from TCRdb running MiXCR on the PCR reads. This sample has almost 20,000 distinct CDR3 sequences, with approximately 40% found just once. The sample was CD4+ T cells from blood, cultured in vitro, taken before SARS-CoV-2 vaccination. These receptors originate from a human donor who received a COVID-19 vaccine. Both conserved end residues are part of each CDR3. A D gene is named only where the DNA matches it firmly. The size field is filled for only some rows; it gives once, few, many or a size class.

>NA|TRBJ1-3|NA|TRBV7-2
TGTGCCAGCATTAGGTCGCGATTCGGAGTTGGAAACACCATATATTTT
CASIRSRFGVGNTIYF
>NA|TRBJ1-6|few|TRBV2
TGTGCCAGCAGTGAAGGAAATTCACCCCTCCACTTT
CASSEGNSPLHF
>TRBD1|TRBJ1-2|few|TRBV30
TGTGCCTGGAGCCCGACAGGGGTGCCTCTTGGCTACACCTTC
CAWSPTGVPLGYTF
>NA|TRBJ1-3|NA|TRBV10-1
TGCGCCAGCAGTGACCCCCGCGGCCTATCTGGAAACACCATATATTTT
CASSDPRGLSGNTIYF
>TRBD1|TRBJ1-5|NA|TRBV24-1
TGTGCCACCAGTGAGGCAGGGGGCACTCAGCCCCAGCATTTT
CATSEAGGTQPQHF
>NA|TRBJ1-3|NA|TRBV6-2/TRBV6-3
TGTGCCAGCAGATCCTCCGGTGGGACCGATGGAAACACCATATATTTT
CASRSSGGTDGNTIYF
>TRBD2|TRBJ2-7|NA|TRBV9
TGTGCCAGCAGCGTATCGAGCGGGGGCCCCTACGAGCAGTACTTC
CASSVSSGGPYEQYF
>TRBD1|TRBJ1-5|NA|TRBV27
TGTGCCAGCCGGAAGCCGGGACAGGGAAGACCCCAGCATTTT
CASRKPGQGRPQHF
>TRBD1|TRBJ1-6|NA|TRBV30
TGTGCCTGGAAACAGGGGGCCTCAACCACCTATTCACCCCTCCACTTT
CAWKQGASTTYSPLHF
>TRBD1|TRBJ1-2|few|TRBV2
TGTGCCAGCAGTCTGACAGGGGATGGTGCTAACTATGGCTACACCTTC
CASSLTGDGANYGYTF
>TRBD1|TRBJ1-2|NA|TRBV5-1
TGCGCCAGCAGCTTGGCCGGGACAGGGAACTATGGCTACACCTTC
CASSLAGTGNYGYTF
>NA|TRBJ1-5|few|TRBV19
TGTGCCAGTAAGGTGCAGAACGATAATCAGCCCCAGCATTTT
CASKVQNDNQPQHF
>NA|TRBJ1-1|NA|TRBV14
TGTGCCAGCAGCCAAGTGCAGGGTTATACTGAAGCTTTCTTT
CASSQVQGYTEAFF
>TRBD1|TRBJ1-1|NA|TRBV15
TGTGCCACCAGCAGAGACAGGGGGGGCACTGAAGCTTTCTTT
CATSRDRGGTEAFF
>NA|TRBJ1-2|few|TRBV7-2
TGTGCCAGCAGCTTAGGAACGAGGGGCTATGGCTACACCTTC
CASSLGTRGYGYTF
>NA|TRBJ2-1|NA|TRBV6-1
TGTGCCAGCAGTGAAAGCCCCGCCGAGCAGTTCTTC
CASSESPAEQFF